The rows below give T cell receptor beta chains drawn from one sample of a study of blood T cell repertoires in COVID-19. Sequencing was performed with immunoSEQ multiplex PCR; in TCRdb, only in-frame clones are kept and a portion is missing. The table has approximately 300,000 clones, about 86% seen once. Sequencing was done on a sample of peripheral blood. The receptors stem from a woman aged 50 to 65 with acute or convalescent COVID-19. CDR3s include the opening cysteine and the closing phenylalanine or tryptophan. D genes are given only for firm matches. Clone size is shown for a subset of rows, as once, few, many or a class of expanded clone.

len: 19; v_gene: TRBV4-1; abundance: few; j_gene: TRBJ2-3; d_gene: TRBD2; CDR3nt: TGCGCCAGCAGCCAAGTCACCCAAGGCGGGGGGGGATTTAGAGATACGCAGTATTTT; CDR3aa: CASSQVTQGGGGFRDTQYF
len: 16; v_gene: TRBV7-2; abundance: -; j_gene: TRBJ2-7; d_gene: -; CDR3nt: TGTGCCAGCAGCTTTGAAGCGGGTGAGTCGTCCTACGAGCAGTACTTC; CDR3aa: CASSFEAGESSYEQYF
len: 12; v_gene: TRBV29-1; abundance: few; j_gene: TRBJ1-1; d_gene: TRBD1; CDR3nt: TGCAGCGCTGGACAGGGGAACACTGAAGCTTTCTTT; CDR3aa: CSAGQGNTEAFF
len: 13; v_gene: TRBV5-6; abundance: -; j_gene: TRBJ1-4; d_gene: -; CDR3nt: TGTGCCAGCAGCAGACACCGAAATGAAAAACTGTTTTTT; CDR3aa: CASSRHRNEKLFF
len: 15; v_gene: TRBV24-1; abundance: -; j_gene: TRBJ2-5; d_gene: TRBD1; CDR3nt: TGTGCCACCAGTGATCCGGGACAGGGGAAAGAGACCCAGTACTTC; CDR3aa: CATSDPGQGKETQYF
len: 14; v_gene: TRBV5-1; abundance: -; j_gene: TRBJ1-5; d_gene: -; CDR3nt: TGCGCCAGCAGCCCTGAAGGGGGCAATCAGCCCCAGCATTTT; CDR3aa: CASSPEGGNQPQHF
len: 13; v_gene: TRBV3-1/TRBV3-2; abundance: -; j_gene: TRBJ1-1; d_gene: -; CDR3nt: TGTGCCAGCAGCCGGCGGGACCCCCGGTCGGCTTTCTTT; CDR3aa: CASSRRDPRSAFF
len: 16; v_gene: TRBV4-1; abundance: -; j_gene: TRBJ1-1; d_gene: -; CDR3nt: TGCGCCAGCAGCCAAGTCGGACTTCAGGGGTGGACTGAAGCTTTCTTT; CDR3aa: CASSQVGLQGWTEAFF
len: 14; v_gene: TRBV7-8; abundance: -; j_gene: TRBJ2-1; d_gene: TRBD1; CDR3nt: TGTGCCAGCAGCTTAGGACAGGGGGCTAATGAGCAGTTCTTC; CDR3aa: CASSLGQGANEQFF
len: 16; v_gene: TRBV2; abundance: -; j_gene: TRBJ2-1; d_gene: -; CDR3nt: TGTGCCAGCAGTGAAGCAGGGGGTAACTCCTACAATGAGCAGTTCTTC; CDR3aa: CASSEAGGNSYNEQFF
len: 12; v_gene: TRBV30; abundance: once; j_gene: TRBJ2-2; d_gene: -; CDR3nt: TGTGCCTGGAGTGAAAGCCCCGGGGAGCTGTTTTTT; CDR3aa: CAWSESPGELFF
len: 13; v_gene: TRBV7-2; abundance: -; j_gene: TRBJ2-1; d_gene: -; CDR3nt: TGTGCCAGCAGCTCCGACAGATACAATGAGCAGTTCTTC; CDR3aa: CASSSDRYNEQFF
len: 15; v_gene: TRBV14; abundance: -; j_gene: TRBJ2-2; d_gene: TRBD1; CDR3nt: TGTGCCAGCAGCCCCAGACAGGGGGCTACCGGGGAGCTGTTTTTT; CDR3aa: CASSPRQGATGELFF
len: 13; v_gene: TRBV3-1/TRBV3-2; abundance: -; j_gene: TRBJ2-5; d_gene: -; CDR3nt: TGTGCCAGCAGCCAAAGGGGTCAAGAGACCCAGTACTTC; CDR3aa: CASSQRGQETQYF